Each of the 4 T cell receptor beta chains below was sequenced from the same sample in a study of T-cell reconstitution after alpha-beta-depleted transplantation in children. This sample's TCRbeta library carried unique molecular identifier barcodes. MiXCR, applied by TCRdb to the PCR reads, yields one record per CDR3 protein. The data show approximately 83,000 distinct CDR3 sequences, roughly 8.3% seen once. Sequences were derived from PBMCs from the stem cell graft donor, sampled from the stem cell graft. These receptors all come from a human donor who donated a stem cell graft to a child with congenital amegakaryocytic thrombocytopenia.

The sample holds many counts of this clonotype. The rearrangement joins TRBV25-1 to TRBJ2-1, with D maybe TRBD2 (5 bases). V was trimmed by 5 bases and J by 2 bases, leaving 10 bases between them. The CDR3 has 14 amino acids. Germline V gene data show CDR1 as MGHDK and CDR2 as SYGVNS. CDR3 coding DNA: TGTGCCAGCAGTCCCGCCGGGACCTACAATGAGCAGTTCTTC. This gives the protein CASSPAGTYNEQFF. Variable domain in full (rest from reference TRBV25-1 and TRBJ2-1): EADIYQTPRYLVIGTGKKITLECSQTMGHDKMYWYQQDPGMELHLIHYSYGVNSTEKGDLSSESTVSRIRTEHFPLTLESARPSHTSQYLCASSPAGTYNEQFFGPGTRLTVL.

This clonotype was detected many times. This chain joins TRBV10-3 and TRBJ2-1; D gene ambiguous. Germline CDR1 is ENHRY and CDR2 is SYGVKD. CDR3 length equals 13 residues. V lost 0 bases and J 8 bases, leaving 8 bases between the germline ends. The CDR3 DNA is TGTGCCATCAGTGAGTCAATGAGGTATGAGCAGTTCTTC. Translation gives CAISESMRYEQFF.

The sample holds many counts of this clonotype. The chain uses TRBV20-1 and TRBJ1-2, with D uncertain. Trimming pared 8 bases from V and 8 bases from J, leaving 6 bases between. The germline V gene encodes CDR1 DFQATT and CDR2 SNEGSKA (reference sequence). There are 8 residues in the CDR3. Here the CDR3 reads CSSQGYTF. The CDR3 region has the DNA TGCAGTTCACAAGGCTACACCTTC.

This clonotype was recorded at least ten times. This chain connects TRBV20-1 to TRBJ1-1, with unresolved D. The germline V gene has CDR1 DFQATT and CDR2 SNEGSKA (reference sequence). Deletions cut 2 bases from V and 4 bases from J, with 11 bases between. This CDR3 is 13 amino acids long. This CDR3 reads CSARSFSPTEAFF. The CDR3 region has the DNA TGCAGTGCTAGATCTTTCTCTCCCACTGAAGCTTTCTTT.